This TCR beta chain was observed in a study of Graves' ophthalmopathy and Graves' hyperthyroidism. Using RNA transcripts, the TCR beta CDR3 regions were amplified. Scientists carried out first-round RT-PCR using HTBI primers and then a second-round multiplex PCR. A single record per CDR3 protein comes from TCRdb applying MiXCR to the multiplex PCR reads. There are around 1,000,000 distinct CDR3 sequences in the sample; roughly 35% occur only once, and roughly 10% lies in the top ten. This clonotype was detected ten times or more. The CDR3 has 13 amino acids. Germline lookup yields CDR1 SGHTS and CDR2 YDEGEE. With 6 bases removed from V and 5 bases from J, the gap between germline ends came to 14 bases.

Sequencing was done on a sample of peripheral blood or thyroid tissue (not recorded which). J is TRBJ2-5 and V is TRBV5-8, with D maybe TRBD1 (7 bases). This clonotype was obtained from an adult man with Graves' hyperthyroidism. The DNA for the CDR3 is TGTGCCAGCAAGATCAGGGGGAGGGAGACCCAGTACTTC. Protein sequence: CASKIRGRETQYF.